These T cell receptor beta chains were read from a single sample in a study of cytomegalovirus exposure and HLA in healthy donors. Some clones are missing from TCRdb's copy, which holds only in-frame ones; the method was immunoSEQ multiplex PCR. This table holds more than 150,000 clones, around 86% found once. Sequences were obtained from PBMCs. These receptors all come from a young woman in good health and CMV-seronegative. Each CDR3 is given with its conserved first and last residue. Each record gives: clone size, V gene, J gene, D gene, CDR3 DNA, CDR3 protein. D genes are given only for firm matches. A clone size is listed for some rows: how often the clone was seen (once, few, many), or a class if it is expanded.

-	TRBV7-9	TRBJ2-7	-	TGTGCCAGCAGCGCCGCGCCAGGGCAGGAGTGGCCCTACGAGCAGTACTTC	CASSAAPGQEWPYEQYF
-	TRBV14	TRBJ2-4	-	TGTGCCAGCAGCAGGCAGGGAACGCATCAGTACTTC	CASSRQGTHQYF
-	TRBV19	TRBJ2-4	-	TGTGCCAGTAGCCACACAGGGTCTGGGGACATTCAGTACTTC	CASSHTGSGDIQYF
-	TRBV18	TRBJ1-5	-	TGTGCCAGCTCACCCATGCCTTCGGACCCGGGAGGACAGCCCCAGCATTTT	CASSPMPSDPGGQPQHF
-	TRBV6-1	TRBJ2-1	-	TGTGCCAGCAGTGAAGTTAAAGGGCGGAGGGAGTTCTTC	CASSEVKGRREFF
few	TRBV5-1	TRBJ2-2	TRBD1	TGCGCCAGCAGCGAACAGGGGCGGCGACCGGCGAACACCGGGGAGCTGTTTTTT	CASSEQGRRPANTGELFF
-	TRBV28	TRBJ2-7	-	TGTGCCAGCAGACCAGCCGAGGCAGACTACGAGCAGTACTTC	CASRPAEADYEQYF
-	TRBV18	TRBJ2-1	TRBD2	TGTGCCAGCTCACCTCCTAGCGGGCCCTCCTACAATGAGCAGTTCTTC	CASSPPSGPSYNEQFF
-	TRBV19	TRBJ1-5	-	TGTGCCAGTAGTATCCCGGGAGGGGCTGGGCAGCCCCAGCATTTT	CASSIPGGAGQPQHF
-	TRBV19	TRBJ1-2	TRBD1	TGTGCCAGTAGTTACCGGGACAGGGCAGGCTACACCTTC	CASSYRDRAGYTF
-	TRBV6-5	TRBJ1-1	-	TGTGCCAGCAGTTACTATCGGGGGACGAACACTGAAGCTTTCTTT	CASSYYRGTNTEAFF
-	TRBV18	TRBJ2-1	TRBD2	TGTGCCAGCTCGCTAACTAGCGGGAAGAGAGATGAGCAGTTCTTC	CASSLTSGKRDEQFF
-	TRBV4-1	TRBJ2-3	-	TGCGCCAGCAGCCAAGTGGGGGACTCAGATACGCAGTATTTT	CASSQVGDSDTQYF
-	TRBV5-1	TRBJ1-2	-	TGCGCCAGCAGCTTTCTCGGGGAATGGTCGAGCTATGGCTACACCTTC	CASSFLGEWSSYGYTF
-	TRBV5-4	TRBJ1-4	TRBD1	TGTGCCAGCAGCTATACCGGGACAGGGAATGAAAAACTGTTTTTT	CASSYTGTGNEKLFF
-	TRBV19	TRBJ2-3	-	TGTGCCAGTAGTATAGGAGGGATTGGTACAGATACGCAGTATTTT	CASSIGGIGTDTQYF
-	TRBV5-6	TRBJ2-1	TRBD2	TGTGCCAGCAGCATGGGACTAGCGGGGTACAATGAGCAGTTCTTC	CASSMGLAGYNEQFF
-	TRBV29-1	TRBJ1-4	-	TGCAGCGCCTGGGCCGCCGCAACTAATGAAAAACTGTTTTTT	CSAWAAATNEKLFF
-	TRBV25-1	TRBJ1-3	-	TGTGCCAGCATGGCTCAGTTTAACTCTGGAAACACCATATATTTT	CASMAQFNSGNTIYF
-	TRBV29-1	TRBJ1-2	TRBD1	TGCAGCGTGGGACAGGCCGGATGGGGGGAATATGGCTACACCTTC	CSVGQAGWGEYGYTF
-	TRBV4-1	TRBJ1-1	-	TGCGCCAGCAGCCAAGAGGCAGGTCGCACTGAAGCTTTCTTT	CASSQEAGRTEAFF
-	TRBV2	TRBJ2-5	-	TGTGCCAGCGGGGCCGGGGGGCGAAGGGAGACCCAGTACTTC	CASGAGGRRETQYF
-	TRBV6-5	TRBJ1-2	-	TGTGCCAGCAGTTACTCCGGCTACGGGACTAACTATGGCTACACCTTC	CASSYSGYGTNYGYTF
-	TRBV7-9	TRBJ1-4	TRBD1	TGTGCCAGCAGCCTCCGGGACAGCAATGAAAAACTGTTTTTT	CASSLRDSNEKLFF